This T cell receptor (beta chain) was identified during a study of shared clonotypes between healthy human individuals. It was into CD45RA+ naive and CD45RA-negative memory subsets that the CD4+ cells were split. Trimming stripped 3 bases from V and 7 bases from J, with 11 bases between. CDR3 size: 14 residues. Germline CDR1 reads SGHTS; CDR2 reads YDEGEE. Measured with immunoSEQ multiplex PCR; TCRdb has only the in-frame clones, and not every one. The table shows about 1 million clones, with around 76% occurring only once. The TCR sequence derives from a man younger than 35 in good health. The sequencing input was memory CD4+ T cells sorted from blood. Subset here: CD45RA-negative fraction. The chain couples TRBV5-8 to TRBJ1-6; D remains unclear. CDR3 sequence: CASSSILGNSPLHF. The DNA for the CDR3 is TGTGCCAGCAGCTCGATACTAGGGAATTCACCCCTCCACTTT. The variable domain in full, with the rest retrieved from reference TRBV5-8 and TRBJ1-6, is EAGVTQSPTHLIKTRGQQATLRCSPISGHTSVYWYQQALGLGLQFLLWYDEGEERNRGNFPPRFSGRQFPNYSSELNVNALELEDSALYLCASSSILGNSPLHFGNGTRLTVT.